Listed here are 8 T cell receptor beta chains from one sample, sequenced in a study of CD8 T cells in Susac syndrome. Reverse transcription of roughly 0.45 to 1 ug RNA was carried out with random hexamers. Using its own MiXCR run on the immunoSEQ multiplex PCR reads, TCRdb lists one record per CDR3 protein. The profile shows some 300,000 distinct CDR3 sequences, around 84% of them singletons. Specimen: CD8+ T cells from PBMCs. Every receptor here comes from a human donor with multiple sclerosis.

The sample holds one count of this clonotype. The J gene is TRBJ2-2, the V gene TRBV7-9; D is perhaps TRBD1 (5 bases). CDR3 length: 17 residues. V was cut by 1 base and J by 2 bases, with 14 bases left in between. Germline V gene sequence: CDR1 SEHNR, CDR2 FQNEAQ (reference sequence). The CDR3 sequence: CASSLGPGPSNTGELFF. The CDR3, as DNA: TGTGCCAGCAGCTTAGGCCCAGGGCCGAGTAACACCGGGGAGCTGTTTTTT.

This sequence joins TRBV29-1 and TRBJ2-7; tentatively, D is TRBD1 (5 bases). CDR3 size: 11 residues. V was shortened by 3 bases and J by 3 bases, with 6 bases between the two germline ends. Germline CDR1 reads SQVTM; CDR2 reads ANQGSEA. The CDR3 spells CSVDQGYEQYF. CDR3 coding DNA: TGCAGCGTTGATCAGGGCTACGAGCAGTACTTC.

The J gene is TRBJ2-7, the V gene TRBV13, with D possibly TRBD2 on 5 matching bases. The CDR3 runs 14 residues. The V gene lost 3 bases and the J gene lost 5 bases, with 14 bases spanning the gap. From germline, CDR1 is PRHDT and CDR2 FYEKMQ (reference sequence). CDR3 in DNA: TGTGCCAGCAGCTTTCCCGGGGAGATGAACGAGCAGTACTTC. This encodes CASSFPGEMNEQYF.

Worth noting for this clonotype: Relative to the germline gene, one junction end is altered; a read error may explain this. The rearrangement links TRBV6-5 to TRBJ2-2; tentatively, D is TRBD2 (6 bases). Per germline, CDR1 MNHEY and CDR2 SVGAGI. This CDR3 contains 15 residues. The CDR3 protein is CASSYSTGTGGELVF. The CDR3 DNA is TGTGCCAGCAGTTACTCGACTGGGACCGGCGGGGAGCTGGTTTTT.

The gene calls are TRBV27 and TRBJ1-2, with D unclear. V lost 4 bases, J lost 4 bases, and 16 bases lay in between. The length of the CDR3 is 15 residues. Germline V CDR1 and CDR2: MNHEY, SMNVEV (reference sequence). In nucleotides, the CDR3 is TGTGCCAGCAGTTCGATTGGAGGACTTCTCTATGGCTACACCTTC. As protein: CASSSIGGLLYGYTF.

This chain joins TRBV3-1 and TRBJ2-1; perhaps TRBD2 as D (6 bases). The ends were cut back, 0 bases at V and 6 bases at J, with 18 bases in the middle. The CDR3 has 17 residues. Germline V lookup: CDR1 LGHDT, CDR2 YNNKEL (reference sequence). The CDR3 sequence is CASSQDNKGLRSNEQFF. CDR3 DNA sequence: TGTGCCAGCAGCCAAGATAATAAGGGACTCAGGTCCAATGAGCAGTTCTTC.

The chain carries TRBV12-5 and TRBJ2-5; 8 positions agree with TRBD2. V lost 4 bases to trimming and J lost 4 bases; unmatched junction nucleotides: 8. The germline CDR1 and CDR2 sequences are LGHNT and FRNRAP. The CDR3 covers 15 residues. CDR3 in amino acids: CASGYPGLAGETQYF. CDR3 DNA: TGTGCTAGTGGTTACCCCGGGCTAGCGGGAGAGACCCAGTACTTC.

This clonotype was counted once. CDR3 residues: CASSPGQVLEQYF. As DNA, the CDR3 is TGTGCCAGCAGCCCCGGACAGGTCTTGGAGCAGTACTTC. The gene calls are TRBV12-3 or TRBV12-4 and TRBJ2-7, with 7 bases lining up with TRBD1. J lost 7 bases, V lost 6 bases, and 9 bases had no gene match. This CDR3 is built from 13 residues.